Listed below are T cell receptor beta chains from one sample, sequenced in a study of identical twins. TCRdb used MiXCR to reprocess the 5' RACE reads, holding one entry per CDR3 protein. The table has around 530,000 distinct CDR3 sequences, about 15% seen once; the top ten hold roughly 0.4%. These data were also reused for a study on yellow fever vaccine responses in identical twins.

Sequenced material: CD4+ T cells sorted from blood. These receptors all come from a woman aged 18-29 years in good health. Each CDR3 is given with its conserved first and last residue. A D gene is named only where the DNA matches it firmly. The size entry is marked missing in some rows and otherwise reads once, few, many or a size class.

.,TRBV12-3/TRBV12-4,TRBJ1-2,.,CASSLTSLGHGYTF,TGTGCCAGCAGTTTAACGAGTCTCGGCCATGGCTACACCTTC
TRBD2,TRBV10-3,TRBJ2-1,few,CAISDSGSEQFF,TGTGCCATCAGTGATAGCGGGAGTGAGCAGTTCTTC
.,TRBV20-1,TRBJ2-4,.,CSAREGGLTKNIQYF,TGCAGTGCTAGAGAGGGCGGCCTAACCAAAAACATTCAGTACTTC
TRBD2,TRBV27,TRBJ2-5,few,CASSRAGQETQYF,TGTGCCAGCAGTCGAGCGGGGCAAGAGACCCAGTACTTC
TRBD1,TRBV29-1,TRBJ2-1,many,CSVATGAGSGNEQFF,TGCAGCGTTGCTACAGGGGCAGGGTCGGGGAATGAGCAGTTCTTC
TRBD1,TRBV9,TRBJ1-1,few,CASSADRINTEAFF,TGTGCCAGCAGCGCGGACAGGATTAACACTGAAGCTTTCTTT
.,TRBV5-1,TRBJ1-5,few,CASSFDGRSNQPQHF,TGCGCCAGCAGCTTTGATGGGAGGTCCAATCAGCCCCAGCATTTT
.,TRBV20-1,TRBJ2-2,.,CSARRGAVGELFF,TGCAGTGCTAGACGGGGTGCGGTCGGGGAGCTGTTTTTT
.,TRBV20-1,TRBJ2-7,few,CSASGPRGRVYEQYF,TGCAGTGCTAGCGGTCCCCGGGGCAGGGTCTACGAGCAGTACTTC
TRBD2,TRBV28,TRBJ2-3,few,CASSLSFLAGVRTDTQYF,TGTGCCAGCAGTTTATCGTTTCTAGCGGGAGTCCGCACAGATACGCAGTATTTT
TRBD2,TRBV5-1,TRBJ2-3,.,CASSSGLAVADTQYF,TGCGCCAGCAGCTCCGGACTAGCCGTGGCGGATACGCAGTATTTT
.,TRBV10-1,TRBJ2-6,.,CASKLRVPSSGANVLTF,TGCGCCAGCAAACTCAGGGTGCCCAGCTCTGGGGCCAACGTCCTGACTTTC
.,TRBV7-6,TRBJ2-7,few,CASSLVGLTEQYF,TGTGCCAGCAGCTTAGTTGGGCTTACCGAGCAGTACTTC
.,TRBV5-1,TRBJ2-5,.,CASSRTSNSQETQYF,TGCGCCAGCAGCCGGACCTCTAATTCCCAAGAGACCCAGTACTTC
TRBD1,TRBV19,TRBJ1-1,.,CASSPTTGAAGDTEAFF,TGTGCCAGTAGTCCGACGACAGGGGCCGCGGGGGACACTGAAGCTTTCTTT
.,TRBV15,TRBJ2-5,.,CATSRSGTKIGETQYF,TGTGCCACCAGCCGTTCCGGGACAAAAATTGGAGAGACCCAGTACTTC
.,TRBV6-2/TRBV6-3,TRBJ1-1,.,CASSNSIGAFF,TGTGCCAGCAGTAACAGTATAGGGGCTTTCTTT
TRBD2,TRBV5-4,TRBJ2-2,few,CASSSGTSGAPGTGELFF,TGTGCCAGCAGCTCCGGGACTAGCGGGGCCCCGGGCACCGGGGAGCTGTTTTTT
TRBD2,TRBV7-6,TRBJ2-1,.,CASSLWTSGGSNEQFF,TGTGCCAGCAGCTTGTGGACTAGCGGGGGAAGCAATGAGCAGTTCTTC
.,TRBV2,TRBJ2-1,few,CASVAYNEQFF,TGTGCCAGCGTAGCCTACAATGAGCAGTTCTTC
.,TRBV7-9,TRBJ2-3,few,CASSFSGSETQYF,TGTGCCAGCAGCTTCTCAGGGTCGGAGACGCAGTATTTT
.,TRBV4-1,TRBJ2-2,.,CASSQAPPRTLGGLFF,TGCGCCAGCAGCCAAGCCCCCCCTCGGACCCTCGGGGGGCTGTTTTTT
.,TRBV5-1,TRBJ2-3,many,CASSSGQNTDTQYF,TGCGCCAGCAGCTCTGGACAGAACACAGATACGCAGTATTTT
.,TRBV5-1,TRBJ1-1,few,CASSLRAGPNTEAFF,TGCGCCAGCAGCTTGAGGGCAGGACCGAACACTGAAGCTTTCTTT
.,TRBV15,TRBJ2-7,many,CATSRDLIAASSYEQYF,TGTGCCACCAGCAGAGATCTGATAGCGGCGAGCTCCTACGAGCAGTACTTC
.,TRBV28,TRBJ1-6,many,CASSLSVAGSPLHF,TGTGCCAGCAGTTTGTCAGTGGCGGGCTCACCCCTCCACTTT
TRBD2,TRBV12-3/TRBV12-4,TRBJ2-1,few,CASSPVAGVPEQFF,TGTGCCAGCAGTCCCGTAGCGGGAGTACCTGAGCAGTTCTTC
TRBD2,TRBV7-2,TRBJ2-2,.,CASSLGLAGRFF,TGTGCCAGCAGCTTAGGTCTAGCGGGGCGGTTTTTT
.,TRBV5-1,TRBJ1-4,.,CASSSSRGSATNEKLFF,TGCGCCAGCAGCTCGTCTCGGGGCAGTGCAACTAATGAAAAACTGTTTTTT
.,TRBV20-1,TRBJ2-7,few,CSAKGIPGEQYF,TGCAGTGCTAAGGGGATCCCTGGCGAGCAGTACTTC
TRBD1,TRBV5-1,TRBJ2-2,.,CASSQTGGANTGELFF,TGCGCCAGCAGCCAGACAGGGGGCGCGAACACCGGGGAGCTGTTTTTT
.,TRBV4-2,TRBJ2-7,.,CASSQVGADSYEQYF,TGTGCCAGCAGCCAAGTGGGCGCCGACTCCTACGAGCAGTACTTC
.,TRBV29-1,TRBJ1-2,few,CSVAGNGYTF,TGCAGCGTTGCAGGGAATGGCTACACCTTC
.,TRBV12-3/TRBV12-4,TRBJ2-3,many,CASSAGLYTQYF,TGTGCCAGCAGCGCTGGCCTTTATACGCAGTATTTT
TRBD2,TRBV20-1,TRBJ2-3,.,CSARDSGASGGSSTDTQYF,TGCAGTGCTAGAGATTCGGGCGCTAGCGGAGGTTCTAGCACAGATACGCAGTATTTT
.,TRBV25-1,TRBJ1-4,.,CASSDMRDRNEKLFF,TGTGCCAGCAGTGATATGCGGGACCGTAATGAAAAACTGTTTTTT
.,TRBV5-1,TRBJ2-2,many,CASSPETFEKNTGELFF,TGCGCCAGCAGCCCCGAGACATTCGAAAAGAACACCGGGGAGCTGTTTTTT
TRBD2,TRBV5-1,TRBJ2-1,.,CASSFGTSGNNEQFF,TGCGCCAGCAGCTTCGGGACTAGCGGTAACAATGAGCAGTTCTTC
.,TRBV6-2/TRBV6-3,TRBJ1-5,many,CASSSPGRQPQHF,TGTGCCAGCAGTTCCCCCGGGCGACAGCCCCAGCATTTT
TRBD1,TRBV15,TRBJ2-5,.,CATSRIPGQGTETQYF,TGTGCCACCAGCAGGATTCCGGGACAGGGGACAGAGACCCAGTACTTC
TRBD2,TRBV6-1,TRBJ2-1,.,CASSPLSTSGRTYNEQFF,TGTGCCAGCAGTCCCCTGTCGACTAGCGGGAGGACCTACAATGAGCAGTTCTTC
TRBD2,TRBV4-2,TRBJ2-1,few,CASSQLVGLAANEQFF,TGTGCCAGCAGCCAACTAGTGGGACTAGCAGCCAATGAGCAGTTCTTC
.,TRBV29-1,TRBJ2-2,few,CSAARPGSGNTGELFF,TGCAGCGCTGCCCGACCCGGGAGTGGGAACACCGGGGAGCTGTTTTTT
.,TRBV4-1,TRBJ2-7,.,CASSQERVKGAYEQYF,TGCGCCAGCAGCCAAGAAAGGGTCAAAGGAGCCTACGAGCAGTACTTC
TRBD1,TRBV7-9,TRBJ2-1,few,CASSLGTGKINEQFF,TGTGCCAGCAGCTTAGGGACAGGGAAGATTAATGAGCAGTTCTTC
.,TRBV4-1,TRBJ2-3,.,CASSHPSDTQYF,TGCGCCAGCAGCCACCCGTCAGATACGCAGTATTTT
.,TRBV7-9,TRBJ2-5,.,CASSLGLALQETQYF,TGTGCCAGCAGCTTAGGTTTAGCCCTCCAAGAGACCCAGTACTTC
TRBD2,TRBV27,TRBJ2-3,.,CASSLAGGRDTQYF,TGTGCCAGCAGTCTAGCGGGAGGGCGGGATACGCAGTATTTT
TRBD2,TRBV6-2/TRBV6-3,TRBJ2-5,.,CASSYSMGLAGTPMFGTQYF,TGTGCCAGCAGTTACTCGATGGGACTAGCGGGGACCCCTATGTTTGGGACCCAGTACTTC